What follows is one T cell receptor beta chain and its context. Replicate sorted-subset PCRs were loaded with roughly 190 ng DNA, 30,000 to 35,000 T cell genomes. Assay: immunoSEQ multiplex PCR; the TCRdb copy retains only in-frame clones and omits some. The table has 560,000 or so clones, 95% to 97% seen once. The record originates from a study of shared clonotypes between healthy human individuals. Study overall: CD4 naive cells filled three plates per donor, CD4 memory three, CD8 naive two and CD8 memory one.

CD45RO-negative, CCR7-selected cells formed the naive CD8 fraction, which excluded terminally differentiated effector memory CD45RA+ cells. This CDR3 is built from 14 residues. Trimming stripped 2 bases from V and 1 base from J, with 9 bases between. Germline V gives CDR1 SGHNT, CDR2 YYREEE (reference sequence). The sequencing sample was made of naive CD8+ T cells sorted from blood. The chain links TRBV5-4 to TRBJ1-1, with TRBD1 as a possible D gene (6 bases). This sequence was found in a woman in her 30s in good health. For the CDR3, the DNA is TGTGCCAGCAGCTTAGGCAGGGGGAACACTGAAGCTTTCTTT. It encodes CASSLGRGNTEAFF.